The rows below give T cell receptor beta chains drawn from one sample of a study of glioma-infiltrating T cells after dendritic cell vaccination. Using immunoSEQ multiplex PCR, the repertoire was profiled, and TCRdb retains in-frame clones only, with some absent. The data contain tens of thousands of clones, roughly 84% of them seen just once; the ten biggest clones take up 2% to 2.5%. This specimen was blood, taken after dendritic cell vaccination. These receptors originate from a human donor with glioblastoma. Both conserved end residues are part of each CDR3. A D gene is named only where the DNA matches it firmly. Size is omitted from some rows. Given values are once, few, many or a class for expanded clones.

abundance	v_gene	j_gene	d_gene	CDR3nt	CDR3aa
-	TRBV9	TRBJ2-5	-	TGTGCCAGCAGCGTACTGCAGGGAGGCGAGACCCAGTACTTC	CASSVLQGGETQYF
-	TRBV27	TRBJ1-1	TRBD1	TGTGCCAGCAGTGGGACAGGGGCTATGAACACTGAAGCTTTCTTT	CASSGTGAMNTEAFF
-	TRBV18	TRBJ2-3	-	TGTGCCAGCTCACCCGGACAGACAGATACGCAGTATTTT	CASSPGQTDTQYF
-	TRBV29-1	TRBJ2-7	TRBD2	TGCAGTGCCATCGGGACTAGCTTTTCCTACGAGCAGTACTTC	CSAIGTSFSYEQYF
-	TRBV2	TRBJ1-2	-	TGTGCCAGCAGAGTAGACTCAGGGGAGAACTATGGCTACACCTTC	CASRVDSGENYGYTF
-	TRBV5-6	TRBJ1-2	TRBD1	TGTGCCAGCAGCTGGGGTTCAGGGGGCTTTAAAAACTATGGCTACACCTTC	CASSWGSGGFKNYGYTF
few	TRBV29-1	TRBJ1-2	-	TGCAGCGTCCCAGGGAAGGGCTATGGCTACACCTTC	CSVPGKGYGYTF
-	TRBV19	TRBJ2-5	-	TGTGCCAGTAGTATACAGGGTCGGATTCAAGAGACCCAGTACTTC	CASSIQGRIQETQYF
-	TRBV6-1	TRBJ2-3	TRBD2	TGTGCCAGCAGTGGTAGGACTAGCGGGGGGACCCGCACAGATACGCAGTATTTT	CASSGRTSGGTRTDTQYF
-	TRBV4-3	TRBJ2-1	TRBD1	TGCGCCAGCAGCGAGGACAGGAACTCCTACAATGAGCAGTTCTTC	CASSEDRNSYNEQFF
-	TRBV7-2	TRBJ2-5	TRBD2	TGTGCCAGCAGCTTAGAAGCGGGAGACAGCGAGACCCAGTACTTC	CASSLEAGDSETQYF
-	TRBV7-9	TRBJ2-7	-	TGTGCCAGCAGCTTACTGGACAGCCCTCTTGAGGGGTACTTC	CASSLLDSPLEGYF
-	TRBV18	TRBJ2-1	-	TGTGCCAGCTCACTACTACAGGACTACAATGAGCAGTTCTTC	CASSLLQDYNEQFF
-	TRBV7-2	TRBJ1-3	-	TGTGCCAGCAGCTCCGTCGGGGCAGGGGCTGGAAACACCATATATTTT	CASSSVGAGAGNTIYF
-	TRBV7-9	TRBJ1-1	-	TGTGCCAGCAGTCCCAGGGTTTACACTGAAGCTTTCTTT	CASSPRVYTEAFF
-	TRBV19	TRBJ1-1	TRBD1	TGTGCCAGTAGTATAGGGACAGGGGGCAGGGGTGCTGAAGCTTTCTTT	CASSIGTGGRGAEAFF
few	TRBV7-7	TRBJ2-1	-	TGTGCCAGCAGCTTTCTTAAGGGGAATGAGCAGTTCTTC	CASSFLKGNEQFF
once	TRBV4-1	TRBJ1-1	-	TGCGCCAGCAGCCCACAGGGTTCGGTAAACACTGAAGCTTTCTTT	CASSPQGSVNTEAFF
-	TRBV27	TRBJ2-1	-	TGTGCCAGCAGTTCGACTAGTCGGCAGTTCTTC	CASSSTSRQFF
-	TRBV5-1	TRBJ2-3	TRBD2	TGCGCCAGCAGCCCGACGGCTAGCGGGGGATTAGATACGCAGTATTTT	CASSPTASGGLDTQYF
-	TRBV6-4	TRBJ1-1	TRBD1	TGTGCCAGCAGTGATACAGACAGGGGCACTGAAGCTTTCTTT	CASSDTDRGTEAFF
-	TRBV7-3	TRBJ2-3	TRBD2	TGTGCCAGCAGCCCCGCGGGCGGGAGGGTCACAGATACGCAGTATTTT	CASSPAGGRVTDTQYF
-	TRBV7-3	TRBJ1-5	-	TGTGCCAGCAGCTTATCAGGACAGAGCCAGCCCCAGCATTTT	CASSLSGQSQPQHF
-	TRBV7-6	TRBJ1-6	-	TGTGCCAGCAGCTTAGTTGGCCACTATAATTCACCCCTCCACTTT	CASSLVGHYNSPLHF